The T cell receptor beta chain under discussion was sequenced for a study of OX40 agonist ivuxolimab in advanced cancers. Study at large: Patients got intravenous ivuxolimab at 0.01 to 10 mg/kg every 2 weeks. Findings and limits, study-wide: On average, a greater number of expanded clones characterised CD8+ T cells relative to CD4+. Partial responders dosed at 0.1-3.0 mg/kg displayed clonal expansion ranking among the lowest.

Germline trimming cut 3 bases from V and 4 bases from J; bases unmatched to any gene: 8. The germline V gene has CDR1 SGHTA and CDR2 FQGTGA. This CDR3 has 16 amino acids. Libraries were prepared by immunoSEQ multiplex PCR; TCRdb keeps only in-frame clonotypes and omits some of them. The repertoire holds tens of thousands of clones, with 70% to 90% as singletons. Details on this clone: Its antigen is unknown.

This chain links TRBV7-3 with TRBJ2-1; TRBD2 matches 8 bases. The material was CD4+ or CD8+ T cells sorted from blood, obtained in a trial of the OX40 agonist ivuxolimab. The clonotype was recovered from an adult with an advanced solid tumor such as melanoma, head and neck, liver or kidney cancer. The CDR3 region has the DNA TGTGCCAGCAGCTTCCCCGCGGGAGGCGGTTACAATGAGCAGTTCTTC. Translating it yields CASSFPAGGGYNEQFF.